This T cell receptor (beta chain) was sequenced in a study of identical twins. Notes on the study in general: Surplus twin overlap in beta out-of-frame sequences was less pronounced.

This clonotype has just a few counts. Its specificity is not known. TCRdb used MiXCR to reprocess the 5' RACE reads, holding one entry per CDR3 protein. The repertoire consists of 1.5 million or so distinct CDR3 sequences, with less than 35% occurring once and the leading ten covering about 0.25%. The CDR3 contains 14 residues. V lost 5 bases to trimming and J lost 1 base; unmatched junction nucleotides: 5. Germline V gene sequence: CDR1 SGHRS, CDR2 YFSETQ. The origin of this receptor is a newborn girl in good health. Input material: cord blood. V usage is TRBV5-1 and J usage is TRBJ1-1; TRBD1 matches 7 bases. CDR3 in DNA: TGCGCCAGCAGGGGCCGGGACAGGAACACTGAAGCTTTCTTT. Translation gives CASRGRDRNTEAFF. Variable domain in full (rest from reference TRBV5-1 and TRBJ1-1): KAGVTQTPRYLIKTRGQQVTLSCSPISGHRSVSWYQQTPGQGLQFLFEYFSETQRNKGNFPGRFSGRQFSNSRSEMNVSTLELGDSALYLCASRGRDRNTEAFFGQGTRLTVV.